These 32 T cell receptor beta chains share one sample of origin, sequenced in a study of CD8 T cells in ankylosing spondylitis. Study conclusions and caveats: A motif in TCR beta, a set of under 10 highly homologous variants, appeared characteristic of ankylosing spondylitis blood.

These receptors' antigens are unknown. TCRdb passed the 5' RACE reads through MiXCR, listing each CDR3 protein once. Of 450,000 to 550,000 distinct CDR3 sequences in the sample, less than 6% were seen once. Sample: blood, either unsorted or a sorted T cell fraction (not recorded which). These receptor sequences come from a male donor with ankylosing spondylitis.

There are many counts of this clonotype. The gene calls are TRBV4-3 and TRBJ1-2; no firm D call. This CDR3 comprises 12 residues. The V end was cut by 0 bases, the J end by 1 base, with 0 bases between. CDR1 and CDR2 from the germline V gene are LGHNA and YSLEER. The CDR3 DNA is TGCGCCAGCAGCCAAGATAACTATGGCTACACCTTC. Amino acid sequence: CASSQDNYGYTF.

This clonotype was counted at least ten times. The chain combines TRBV5-1 with TRBJ1-1; D unresolved. Germline CDR1 and CDR2: SGHRS and YFSETQ. V shed 9 bases and J shed 4 bases, with 19 bases lying between them. The CDR3 runs to 14 residues. CDR3 sequence: CATRLDPDRTEAFF. The DNA for the CDR3 is TGCGCCACCCGACTTGACCCGGACCGCACTGAAGCTTTCTTT.

This clonotype showed up many times. J is TRBJ2-1 and V is TRBV6-2 or TRBV6-3, with D possibly matching TRBD2 (6 bases). V was clipped by 8 bases and J by 5 bases, with 22 bases between them. Looked up from germline, CDR1 is MNHEY and CDR2 is SVGEGT. The CDR3 contains 16 residues. CDR3 coding DNA: TGTGCCAGCTATTCGAGTCGGGAGATGGTCGACAATGAGCAGTTCTTC. It is translated as CASYSSREMVDNEQFF.

This clonotype showed up many times. The rearrangement links TRBV25-1 to TRBJ2-7; D remains ambiguous. The CDR3 spans 14 residues. The V and J ends lost 6 bases and 2 bases respectively, with 14 bases between them. Germline V CDR1 and CDR2: MGHDK, SYGVNS. This chain's CDR3 is CASSPPGFPYEQYF. In DNA form, the CDR3 reads TGTGCCAGCAGCCCTCCGGGCTTCCCCTACGAGCAGTACTTC.

This clonotype was detected ten times or more. The genes are TRBV18 and TRBJ2-1, with no clear D. Germline values: CDR1 KGHSH, CDR2 LQKENI. The germline V and J ends were trimmed by 2 bases and 5 bases, with 7 bases remaining between them. This CDR3 is built from 13 residues. The CDR3, as DNA: TGTGCCAGCTCACCAGGGGTCGACAATGAGCAGTTCTTC. Residues: CASSPGVDNEQFF.

This clonotype was recorded many times. The chain uses TRBV5-1 and TRBJ2-1, with 11 bases lining up with TRBD2. The CDR3 is 15 residues long. V shed 3 bases, J shed 7 bases, and the junction held 6 bases outside the gene matches. The germline V gene encodes CDR1 SGHRS and CDR2 YFSETQ. CDR3 in DNA: TGCGCCAGCAGCTCTGGGACTAGCGGTATTAATGAGCAGTTCTTC. Its translation: CASSSGTSGINEQFF.

This clonotype was seen more than once but under ten times. This sequence joins TRBV7-2 and TRBJ2-7; 8 positions agree with TRBD2. Germline lookup yields CDR1 SGHTA and CDR2 FQGNSA. The CDR3 extends over 14 amino acids. The V and J ends lost 3 bases and 2 bases, in that order; junction bases with no gene match: 3. CDR3 residues: CASSFTRGAYEQYF. CDR3 DNA sequence: TGTGCCAGCAGCTTTACGCGGGGGGCCTACGAGCAGTACTTC.

This clonotype occurred many times. CDR3 amino acids: CASSHRDPIDNSPLHF. DNA of the CDR3: TGTGCCAGCAGCCACAGGGACCCGATAGATAATTCACCCCTCCACTTT. This chain uses TRBV6-1 with TRBJ1-6, with D possibly TRBD1 on 6 matching bases. CDR3 length: 16 residues. The germline V gene has CDR1 MNHNS and CDR2 SASEGT. Trimming shortened V by 6 bases and J by 5 bases, and 17 bases separated the two germline ends.

This clonotype appeared many times. The chain has TRBV12-3 or TRBV12-4 and TRBJ2-7; a possible D gene is TRBD2 (5 bases). V lost 4 bases to trimming and J lost 3 bases, with 10 bases between them. This CDR3 is built from 13 residues. The CDR3 coding sequence is TGTGCCAGCAGTTGGGAGTTCCGCTACGAGCAGTACTTC. Its protein is CASSWEFRYEQYF.

This clonotype has a count of ten or more. The chain links TRBV20-1 to TRBJ2-2; TRBD2 might be the D (6 bases). This CDR3 is built from 14 residues. V was trimmed by 3 bases and J by 4 bases, leaving 12 bases between them. The germline V gene encodes CDR1 DFQATT and CDR2 SNEGSKA (reference sequence). The CDR3 nucleotides read TGCAGTGCTAGCAGACTGGGAGGCACCGGGGAGCTGTTTTTT. Translation gives CSASRLGGTGELFF.

This clonotype occurred many times. J is TRBJ1-5 and V is TRBV20-1; a weak D match, TRBD1 (5 bases). Germline lookup yields CDR1 DFQATT and CDR2 SNEGSKA (reference sequence). This CDR3 spans 16 amino acids. V dropped 0 bases and J dropped 0 bases, with 12 bases sitting between them. The CDR3 DNA reads as TGCAGTGCTAGAGATGGGGGTGGGGATAGCAATCAGCCCCAGCATTTT. Amino acid sequence: CSARDGGGDSNQPQHF.

At least ten counts were recorded for this clonotype. This chain joins TRBV9 and TRBJ1-5; no reliable D call. The V gene lost 4 bases and the J gene lost 6 bases, with 14 bases spanning the gap. The CDR3 extends over 14 amino acids. The V gene's germline CDR1 is SGDLS and CDR2 YYNGEE. In nucleotides, the CDR3 is TGTGCCAGCAGCCTCCATACTGGGTCTCAGCCCCAGCATTTT. Translating it yields CASSLHTGSQPQHF.

This chain links TRBV2 with TRBJ1-1; possibly TRBD1 for D (5 bases). The CDR3 has 14 amino acids. CDR1 and CDR2 from the germline V gene are SNHLY and FYNNEI. The V gene lost 6 bases and the J gene lost 0 bases, with 11 bases spanning the gap. The CDR3 DNA is TGTGCCAGCAGATCAGGGATAATGAACACTGAAGCTTTCTTT. Encoded protein: CASRSGIMNTEAFF.

This clonotype came up many times. Sequence at one end of the junction differs from germline and may be a read error. The chain couples TRBV7-7 to TRBJ2-5, with D unresolved. Germline CDR1 and CDR2: SSHAT and FNYEAQ (reference sequence). CDR3 length: 15 amino acids. CDR3 DNA sequence: TGTGCTAGCAGCCGAACCAGTACACCACAAGAGACCCAGTACTTC. Protein sequence: CASSRTSTPQETQYF.

This clonotype was seen repeatedly, ten times or more. CDR3: CASTVDRSSYEQYF. The CDR3 nucleotides read TGCGCCAGCACTGTCGACAGGTCCTCCTACGAGCAGTACTTC. The chain recombines TRBV10-2 with TRBJ2-7, with a weak D call TRBD1 (6 bases). The V end lost 7 bases, the J end lost 0 bases, and 13 bases lay between the germline ends. Germline lookup yields CDR1 WSHSY and CDR2 SAAADI. The CDR3 consists of 14 residues.

This clonotype was found many times. The chain employs TRBV6-2 or TRBV6-3 and TRBJ1-3; 7 bases are shared with TRBD1. Germline V gene data show CDR1 as MNHEY and CDR2 as SVGEGT. V gave up 8 bases and J gave up 1 base; unmatched junction bases: 5. The length of the CDR3 is 14 residues. The CDR3 nucleotides are TGTGCCAGCCGAAGACAGGGATCTGGAAACACCATATATTTT. Translation gives CASRRQGSGNTIYF.

This clonotype has at least ten counts. This chain joins TRBV7-8 and TRBJ1-5; D is uncertain. Trimming stripped 5 bases from V and 6 bases from J, with 23 bases between. From germline, CDR1 is SGHVS and CDR2 FQNEAQ. This CDR3 is built from 17 residues. As DNA, the CDR3 is TGTGCCAGCAGCCCTCTACAACTCCTGTCAATACCTCAGCCCCAGCATTTT. It encodes CASSPLQLLSIPQPQHF.

The sample holds many counts of this clonotype. The chain has TRBV11-1 and TRBJ2-7; TRBD2 is a possible D gene (5 bases). Germline V CDR1 and CDR2: SGHAT, FQDESV (reference sequence). V dropped 4 bases and J dropped 2 bases, with 12 bases sitting between them. There are 14 residues in the CDR3. CDR3 nucleotide sequence: TGTGCCAGCAGCTCTTTAGGACTTACCTACGAGCAGTACTTC. It is translated as CASSSLGLTYEQYF.

This clonotype was detected many times. The V and J genes are TRBV7-9 and TRBJ2-1; D is undetermined. The CDR3 has 14 residues. CDR1 and CDR2 from the germline V gene are SEHNR and FQNEAQ (reference sequence). V gave up 5 bases and J gave up 2 bases, with 10 bases separating them. Here the CDR3 DNA reads TGTGCCAGCAGCCCAAGATTACCCTACAATGAGCAGTTCTTC. Residues: CASSPRLPYNEQFF.

On this clonotype itself: A clone one base away is much larger, so this may be a read error. The genes are TRBV28 and TRBJ1-2; tentative D call: TRBD1 (5 bases). Germline V gives CDR1 MDHEN, CDR2 SYDVKM. The ends were cut back, 3 bases at V and 0 bases at J, with 8 bases in the middle. The CDR3 has 14 residues. The CDR3 sequence is CASSLTEANYGYTF. The CDR3, as DNA: TGTGCCAGCAGTTTGACAGAGGCTAACTATGGCTACACCTTC.

This clonotype was recorded at least ten times. This sequence joins TRBV6-5 and TRBJ2-2, with D possibly being TRBD2 (6 bases). This CDR3 has 17 amino acids. Germline CDR1 MNHEY, CDR2 SVGAGI. V lost 0 bases, J lost 3 bases, and 14 bases lay in between. The CDR3 DNA is TGTGCCAGCAGTTACTCGAGGTTTCGGGGGTACACCGGGGAGCTGTTTTTT. Amino acid sequence: CASSYSRFRGYTGELFF.

This clonotype was detected many times. Sequence at one end of the junction differs from germline and may be a read error. The chain uses TRBV27 and TRBJ2-7; D perhaps matches TRBD1 (5 bases). The CDR3 runs to 16 residues. Germline lookup yields CDR1 MNHEY and CDR2 SMNVEV (reference sequence). The CDR3 DNA reads TGTGCCAGCAGTTTATCGATGGCGACAGATTCCTTCGAGCAGTACTTC. Its protein product is CASSLSMATDSFEQYF.

In this sample, this clonotype turned up a few times. The rearrangement uses TRBV5-6 and TRBJ2-2, with 7 bases lining up with TRBD2. Germline loops: CDR1 SGHDT, CDR2 YYEEEE. The CDR3 covers 16 residues. V lost 3 bases to trimming and J lost 8 bases; unmatched junction nucleotides: 13. CDR3 amino acids: CASSWGDYFNSGELFF. The CDR3 DNA reads as TGTGCCAGCAGCTGGGGGGACTATTTCAATTCTGGGGAGCTGTTTTTT.

The CDR3 coding sequence is TGTGCCAGCAGCCAAGAAGGATGGAAGGGCTACAATGAGCAGTTCTTC. The encoded protein is CASSQEGWKGYNEQFF. The chain combines TRBV3-1 with TRBJ2-1; unclear D gene. CDR1 is LGHDT and CDR2 is YNNKEL in the germline V gene (reference sequence). Trimming cost V 0 bases and J 3 bases, with 12 bases left between them. There are 16 residues in the CDR3.

This clonotype was recorded at least ten times. The chain combines TRBV25-1 with TRBJ2-1, with TRBD2 matching 7 bases. The J segment lost 7 bases and the V segment lost 2 bases, leaving 8 bases of the junction unmatched. Germline V lookup: CDR1 MGHDK, CDR2 SYGVNS. The CDR3 length is 15 residues. The CDR3 DNA is TGTGCCAGCAGTGAACGAGCGGGGCTTAGGAATGAGCAGTTCTTC. Protein product: CASSERAGLRNEQFF.

In this sample, this clonotype turned up many times. V and J are TRBV5-1 and TRBJ2-5, with 10 bases matching TRBD1. The CDR3 contains 16 residues. CDR1 SGHRS and CDR2 YFSETQ come from the germline V gene. The ends lost 1 base at V and 3 bases at J; junction bases unmatched: 6. The CDR3 here is CASSLRQGAWKETQYF. In DNA form, the CDR3 reads TGCGCCAGCAGCTTGCGACAGGGGGCATGGAAAGAGACCCAGTACTTC.

This clonotype has at least ten counts. V is TRBV5-1 and J is TRBJ2-2, with D hard to call. Between the trimmed V and J ends, which lost 5 bases and 1 base, there was a span of 18 bases. Germline V gene lookup returns CDR1 SGHRS and CDR2 YFSETQ. The CDR3 has 17 amino acids. CDR3 coding DNA: TGCGCCAGCAGAGCTGGGCAGGCCCTAGGGAACACCGGGGAGCTGTTTTTT. Protein: CASRAGQALGNTGELFF.

The chain combines TRBV7-9 with TRBJ1-1, with a tentative D call TRBD1 (6 bases). The CDR3 is made up of 16 amino acids. From germline, CDR1 is SEHNR and CDR2 FQNEAQ (reference sequence). Trimming pared 5 bases from V and 2 bases from J, leaving 18 bases between. CDR3 DNA: TGTGCCAGCAGCCCCCGGCGTTTCAGGGGAAACACTGAAGCTTTCTTT. Translated, it gives CASSPRRFRGNTEAFF.

This clonotype was seen many times. This chain uses TRBV20-1 with TRBJ2-7; TRBD2 aligns across 9 bases. CDR3 length equals 15 residues. Germline V CDR1 and CDR2: DFQATT, SNEGSKA (reference sequence). Trimming removed 0 bases from V and 6 bases from J; junction bases left unmatched: 9. CDR3 sequence reads: CSARDRDSGSREQYF. The CDR3 DNA sequence: TGCAGTGCTAGAGATAGGGATAGCGGGAGTCGCGAGCAGTACTTC.

The chain couples TRBV7-8 to TRBJ1-5; D remains ambiguous. Trimming removed 1 base at V and 5 bases at J, with 12 bases between. Germline values: CDR1 SGHVS, CDR2 FQNEAQ. The CDR3 has 15 amino acids. The CDR3 nucleotides are TGTGCCAGCAGCTTAGAAGGAGAGAGGCATCAGCCCCAGCATTTT. It specifies CASSLEGERHQPQHF.

This clonotype has ten or more counts. This rearrangement joins TRBV6-6 to TRBJ1-1, with D uncertain. The CDR3 contains 11 residues. Between the trimmed V and J ends, which lost 7 bases and 1 base, there was a span of 4 bases. CDR1 MNHNY and CDR2 SVGAGI come from the germline V gene (reference sequence). The CDR3 loop is CASTQNTEAFF. Written as DNA, the CDR3 is TGTGCCAGCACCCAGAACACTGAAGCTTTCTTT.

This clonotype was recorded a few times. The chain has TRBV28 and TRBJ2-7; tentatively, D is TRBD1 (6 bases). The germline V gene has CDR1 MDHEN and CDR2 SYDVKM. V was shortened by 7 bases and J by 2 bases, with 15 bases between the two germline ends. CDR3 size: 14 residues. The CDR3 sequence: CASNLGTPTYEQYF. The CDR3 nucleotides read TGTGCCAGCAACCTCGGGACACCAACCTACGAGCAGTACTTC.